The clone carrying this T cell receptor (beta chain) has only a few counts. Assay used: immunoSEQ multiplex PCR; TCRdb lists only in-frame clones, some missing. Here the sample spans tens of thousands of clones, 86% being singletons. Trimming cost V 3 bases and J 4 bases; bases outside gene matches: 8. Germline V lookup: CDR1 DFQATT, CDR2 SNEGSKA (reference sequence). The CDR3 spans 16 residues. The sample is drawn from a study of blood T cell repertoires in COVID-19. Turning to the study itself: Italy, Spain and the United States were the sources of the convalescent and acute COVID-19 samples.

The J gene is TRBJ2-1, the V gene TRBV20-1; 11 bases are shared with TRBD2. The sequenced sample was peripheral blood. The TCR originated in a man in his 60s with acute or convalescent COVID-19. The CDR3 sequence is CSASGLAGGGYNEQFF. The DNA of the CDR3 is TGCAGTGCTAGTGGGCTAGCGGGGGGCGGGTACAATGAGCAGTTCTTC.